These T cell receptor beta chains were read from a single sample in a study of PD-1 blockade in classical Hodgkin lymphoma. Profiling relied on immunoSEQ multiplex PCR, and the TCRdb table lists in-frame clones only, not all of them. Found here are around 25,000 clones, around 72% of them singletons; the top ten hold approximately 3.5%. The sample here was peripheral blood mononuclear cells (PBMCs), taken before the fourth cycle of nivolumab. The receptors here all came from a human donor with classical Hodgkin lymphoma. The CDR3 runs from the conserved cysteine through the conserved F or W. Expanded clones are given a class, and other clones once, few, many or no size at all.

CASTPGRRTASGANVLTF TRBV2 NA
CASRLGGNQPQHF TRBV27 NA
CASSEEPAGHDNEQFF TRBV6-1 NA
CSTERHYEQYF TRBV20-1 NA
CASSSGPQGGHEKLFF TRBV6-5 NA
CASSLGVGQYF TRBV7-9 NA
CASSSEGRPQHF TRBV28 NA
CASSYGTGGSYEQYF TRBV6-5 few
CASSALGQGDSTQYF TRBV9 NA
CASRQASGSGEQFF TRBV18 NA
CAWSVLPSSEQYF TRBV30 once
CASSQSTGRDEQFF TRBV6-6 NA
CASSEDRAPTNEQFF TRBV6-1 NA
CASSPPSSQAYEQYF TRBV19 once
CASTDVGKRPQHF TRBV19 NA
CASSQFGTGGSDTQYF TRBV4-1 NA
CSSMWGALETQYF TRBV29-1 NA
CASSPYVLASQQQYF TRBV28 NA
CASSLGRGGYEQYF TRBV7-2 NA
CASSIDAYNEQFF TRBV7-2 once
CAWSVYTGELFF TRBV30 NA
CASSSRAATSTDTQYF TRBV7-8 NA
CASSPPLGLAGGPKDTQYF TRBV2 once
CASSPQETASSYEQYF TRBV4-2 NA
CASSTLAGVNGELFF TRBV6-5 NA
CASSLDASMTIDTEAFF TRBV11-2 NA
CASSSLPGQGYEQYF TRBV6-5 NA
CASLPGAGGYGEQYF TRBV5-1 NA
CASSWGVGSYNEQFF TRBV2 NA
CASSIGFRTGGTEAFF TRBV19 NA
CASSSYGGGLSNQPQHF TRBV19 NA
CASSAQGASYGYTF TRBV7-9 NA
CASSSISGVLYNSPLHF TRBV28 few
CASSYSGGRKADTQYF TRBV6-5 NA
CASSAFREGYGYTF TRBV9 NA
CASSLGGLRALNTEAFF TRBV5-4 NA
CASSPGEGAAYEQYF TRBV4-1 NA
CSATRGGAFF TRBV20-1 NA
CASSSRPGGTTEAFF TRBV27 NA
CASRPTGSTEAFF TRBV7-2 NA
CASHTVGTGVFEQYF TRBV6-5 NA
CAWSVQGNEQFF TRBV30 NA
CASSYDSWGTETQYF TRBV5-8 NA
CASSQEHSNQPQHF TRBV18 NA
CASSLRDRVETQYF TRBV27 once
CASSTTGGGSYGYTF TRBV19 NA
CSPWQLEKLFF TRBV20-1 NA
CASSTAGTYYEQYF TRBV19 medium-sized
CASSQDKGLINTEAFF TRBV4-1 few
CASSLVSSTDTQYF TRBV7-9 NA
CASSLGQGNYGYTF TRBV5-1 NA
CASSLGSGRANEQFF TRBV18 once